These 4 T cell receptor beta chains share one sample of origin, sequenced in a study of control samples from healthy donors and cancer patients (dated by TCRdb to 2020 to 2022). The method behind the library was the immunoSEQ multiplex PCR assay. TCRdb re-hosts the immuneACCESS table, in-frame sequences only. Its copies lack some clones; in the studies checked, an unresolved V gene accounts for under half of them, and the cause for the rest is not known. This sample gives about 77,000 clones in total; 85% to 95% of them show up just once. The ten largest clones take up 5% to 6.5% of the sample. The sequenced material came from blood. All receptors come from a woman aged 55-69 years in good health.

The chain has TRBV6-1 and TRBJ2-6; D is uncertain. Germline-derived CDR1 and CDR2 are MNHNS and SASEGT. Trimming took 2 bases from V and 0 from J, leaving 5 bases between them. The length of the CDR3 is 15 residues. The CDR3 DNA sequence: TGTGCCAGCAGTGAATGGAGCTCTGGGGCCAACGTCCTGACTTTC. Its protein product is CASSEWSSGANVLTF.

The chain uses TRBV19 and TRBJ2-6; D remains ambiguous. CDR3 size: 15 residues. The ends were cut back, 5 bases at V and 1 base at J, with 9 bases in the middle. CDR1 and CDR2 from the germline V gene are LNHDA and SQIVND (reference sequence). The CDR3 protein is CASSVQGSGANVLTF. The CDR3 DNA follows: TGTGCCAGTAGTGTACAAGGTTCTGGGGCCAACGTCCTGACTTTC.

This chain links TRBV21-1 with TRBJ2-3. TRBV21-1 is noted as a pseudogene. The CDR3 length is 16 residues. The CDR3: CASSKKIKLQGDTQYF. CDR3 sequence (DNA): TGTGCCAGCAGCAAAAAAATAAAACTCCAAGGAGATACGCAGTATTTT.

Worth noting for this clone: At one boundary the junction diverges from the germline segment, which might be a read error. This chain joins TRBV7-7 and TRBJ2-7; 15 bases line up with TRBD2. The CDR3 loop spans 17 amino acids. Germline V lookup: CDR1 SSHAT, CDR2 FNYEAQ (reference sequence). Here the CDR3 reads CASSLGLAGGPPYEQYF. The CDR3 DNA reads as TGTGCTAGCAGCTTAGGACTAGCGGGAGGGCCCCCCTACGAGCAGTACTTC.